This TCR beta chain was profiled in a study of blood T cell repertoires in COVID-19. Overall study: Samples representing acute and convalescent COVID-19 were sourced from the United States, Italy and Spain. PBMCs, B-cell-depleted T cells, or T cells provided the cDNA or gDNA that made up the material.

Method: immunoSEQ multiplex PCR; TCRdb's copy keeps in-frame clones and lacks some. The data show tens of thousands of clones, approximately 86% seen once. Trimming removed 3 bases from V and 0 bases from J, with 10 bases in between. This CDR3 contains 15 residues. The germline V gene has CDR1 SEHNR and CDR2 FQNEAQ (reference sequence). The sequence derives from a man aged 50 to 60 with acute or convalescent COVID-19. Input material: peripheral blood. The rearrangement links TRBV7-9 to TRBJ2-3; D is perhaps TRBD2 (5 bases). The CDR3 region has the DNA TGTGCCAGCAGCTTGAGGGCAGCGAGCACAGATACGCAGTATTTT. It encodes CASSLRAASTDTQYF.